Presented here are 19 T cell receptor beta chains from one specimen sequenced in a study of blood T cell repertoires in COVID-19. The table came from immunoSEQ multiplex PCR; TCRdb's copy has only in-frame clones and leaves some out. The sample yields a few hundred thousand clones, more than 65% seen once. The sequencing input was peripheral blood. Receptors were obtained from a human donor with acute or convalescent COVID-19. The donor label of this sample is uncertain.

The chain joins TRBV29-1 to TRBJ1-1; TRBD1 is a possible D gene (6 bases). In germline, CDR1 is SQVTM, CDR2 ANQGSEA. V lost 6 bases, J lost 0 bases, and 8 bases lay in between. This CDR3 is 12 amino acids long. The CDR3 is CSVDSLNTEAFF. DNA of the CDR3: TGCAGCGTGGACAGCCTGAACACTGAAGCTTTCTTT.

This chain links TRBV9 with TRBJ2-3, with TRBD2 matching 8 bases. There are 16 residues in the CDR3. Germline V gene data show CDR1 as SGDLS and CDR2 as YYNGEE. After removal of 1 base from V and 1 base from J, the junction contained 5 bases not matched to a gene. The CDR3 loop is CASSVPRTSRTDTQYF. The CDR3 DNA reads TGTGCCAGCAGCGTACCCCGGACTAGCCGCACAGATACGCAGTATTTT.

CDR3 coding DNA: TGTGCCAGCAGCCAAGGGGAGACAGGGACTAACTATGGCTACACCTTC. Protein product: CASSQGETGTNYGYTF. This chain connects TRBV14 to TRBJ1-2, with 7 bases that match TRBD1. V shed 1 base and J 0 bases; nucleotides not matched to a gene: 5. CDR3 length equals 16 residues. CDR1 and CDR2 from the germline V gene are SGHDN and FVKESK.

This sequence joins TRBV28 and TRBJ1-2; D unresolved. This CDR3 is built from 15 residues. Trimming took 2 bases from V and 4 from J, leaving 14 bases between them. The germline V gene has CDR1 MDHEN and CDR2 SYDVKM. The CDR3 DNA reads TGTGCCAGCAGTTTACGGGGAGGACTGGTCTATGGCTACACCTTC. Amino acid sequence: CASSLRGGLVYGYTF.

The V and J genes are TRBV5-1 and TRBJ1-1, with D unclear. The V gene lost 0 bases and the J gene lost 4 bases, with 13 bases spanning the gap. The germline gives CDR1 SGHRS, CDR2 YFSETQ. This CDR3 region has 15 residues. The CDR3 loop is CASSLDGVGVTEAFF. The CDR3 DNA follows: TGCGCCAGCAGCTTGGACGGGGTAGGAGTCACTGAAGCTTTCTTT.

This chain joins TRBV5-1 and TRBJ2-1, with 8 bases that match TRBD2. CDR1 SGHRS and CDR2 YFSETQ come from the germline V gene. The CDR3 sequence is 18 residues long. Trimming took 1 base from V and 4 from J; bases not matched to a gene: 13. Here the CDR3 reads CASSLSIGGALTYNEQFF. CDR3 DNA sequence: TGCGCCAGCAGCTTGTCGATCGGGGGGGCTTTGACGTACAATGAGCAGTTCTTC.

This clone was recorded a few times. The gene calls are TRBV28 and TRBJ1-2, with 9 bases that match TRBD1. Germline assignment: CDR1 MDHEN and CDR2 SYDVKM. CDR3 length: 16 residues. Germline trimming cut 6 bases from V and 1 base from J; bases unmatched to any gene: 9. CDR3 nucleotide sequence: TGTGCCAGCAGCGGGCCGGGACAGGGCCTTAACTATGGCTACACCTTC. This sequence encodes CASSGPGQGLNYGYTF.

The rearrangement joins TRBV27 to TRBJ2-7; 10 nucleotides align to TRBD1. The length of the CDR3 is 15 residues. The V and J ends lost 0 bases and 4 bases, in that order; junction bases with no gene match: 3. Germline V gives CDR1 MNHEY, CDR2 SMNVEV (reference sequence). CDR3 region: CASSLSGTGEYEQYF. CDR3 coding DNA: TGTGCCAGCAGTTTATCTGGGACAGGGGAATACGAGCAGTACTTC.

This clone was counted a few times. The chain uses TRBV2 and TRBJ1-5; D might be TRBD1 (6 bases). The CDR3 has 15 residues. The germline gives CDR1 SNHLY, CDR2 FYNNEI. V was clipped by 6 bases and J by 2 bases, with 14 bases between them. CDR3 bases: TGTGCCAGCAGGAGACAGGAACACCGCAATCAGCCCCAGCATTTT. As protein: CASRRQEHRNQPQHF.

The chain has TRBV6-5 and TRBJ1-3; D remains ambiguous. Germline V gene lookup returns CDR1 MNHEY and CDR2 SVGAGI. This CDR3 contains 14 residues. Trimming removed 6 bases from V and 0 bases from J, with 9 bases in between. For the CDR3, the DNA is TGTGCCAGCAGGCCCTATAGCTCTGGAAACACCATATATTTT. Its protein is CASRPYSSGNTIYF.

A single count supports this clone. The CDR3 is CATSRFRDRGEETQYF. In nucleotides, the CDR3 is TGTGCCACCAGCAGATTCCGGGACAGGGGGGAAGAGACCCAGTACTTC. The rearrangement joins TRBV15 to TRBJ2-5, with TRBD1 identical over 11 bases. CDR3 length: 16 residues. J was trimmed by 3 bases and V by 2 bases; bases with no gene match: 5. Germline V lookup: CDR1 LNHNV, CDR2 YYDKDF (reference sequence).

The chain uses TRBV7-9 and TRBJ1-4; D perhaps matches TRBD1 (5 bases). The V gene's germline CDR1 is SEHNR and CDR2 FQNEAQ (reference sequence). V lost 1 base and J 7 bases, leaving 13 bases between the germline ends. CDR3 length: 15 residues. CDR3 protein: CASSLVSGLAEKLFF. CDR3 sequence (DNA): TGTGCCAGCAGCTTAGTTTCAGGGCTTGCTGAAAAACTGTTTTTT. The whole variable domain, filled in from reference TRBV7-9 and TRBJ1-4, reads DTGVSQNPRHKITKRGQNVTFRCDPISEHNRLYWYRQTLGQGPEFLTYFQNEAQLEKSRLLSDRFSAERPKGSFSTLEIQRTEQGDSAMYLCASSLVSGLAEKLFFGSGTQLSVL.

The chain uses TRBV6-1 and TRBJ1-2; no firm D call. Deletions cut 3 bases from V and 5 bases from J, with 10 bases between. The germline V gene has CDR1 MNHNS and CDR2 SASEGT. This CDR3 comprises 13 residues. In nucleotides, the CDR3 is TGTGCCAGCAGTGAGCCGTCGGGGTATGGCTACACCTTC. This encodes CASSEPSGYGYTF.

This chain links TRBV28 with TRBJ2-1; 7 nucleotides match TRBD2. The CDR3 spans 16 residues. From germline, CDR1 is MDHEN and CDR2 SYDVKM. J lost 0 bases, V lost 5 bases, and 7 bases had no gene match. CDR3 amino acids: CASSALLASSYNEQFF. The CDR3 nucleotides are TGTGCCAGCAGTGCCCTACTAGCGAGCTCCTACAATGAGCAGTTCTTC.

This clone was observed a single time. This chain links TRBV6-2 or TRBV6-3 with TRBJ2-7, with D perhaps matching TRBD2 (6 bases). V was clipped by 5 bases and J by 1 base, with 15 bases between them. Germline V gene data show CDR1 as MNHEY and CDR2 as SVGEGT. The CDR3 is 15 residues long. The CDR3 sequence is CASSRRRDGSYEQYF. The CDR3, as DNA: TGTGCCAGCAGTCGCCGGCGGGACGGTTCCTACGAGCAGTACTTC.

This clone appeared a few times. The V call is TRBV10-3, the J call TRBJ1-1; 10 bases match TRBD1. CDR1 is ENHRY, CDR2 SYGVKD, per germline. V shed 10 bases, J shed 0 bases, and the junction held 5 bases outside the gene matches. The CDR3 loop spans 14 amino acids. DNA of the CDR3: TGTGCCACTCGACAGGGGGCAATGAACACTGAAGCTTTCTTT. This sequence encodes CATRQGAMNTEAFF.

The J gene is TRBJ2-1, the V gene TRBV25-1; D unresolved. The CDR3 is 14 residues long. Germline-derived CDR1 and CDR2 are MGHDK and SYGVNS. Deletions cut 8 bases from V and 0 bases from J, with 11 bases between. Written as DNA, the CDR3 is TGTGCCAGCGAGACTCGCAGCTCCTACAATGAGCAGTTCTTC. It specifies CASETRSSYNEQFF.

The genes are TRBV3-1 (or the pseudogene TRBV3-2) and TRBJ1-3; TRBD1 might be the D (5 bases). Germline values: CDR1 LGHDT, CDR2 YNNKEL (reference sequence). V was trimmed by 1 base and J by 2 bases, leaving 12 bases between them. The CDR3 is made up of 16 amino acids. The CDR3 spells CASSQGFQGAGNTIYF. In nucleotides, the CDR3 is TGTGCCAGCAGCCAAGGTTTCCAGGGCGCTGGAAACACCATATATTTT.

This sequence joins TRBV25-1 and TRBJ1-1, with 10 bases aligning to TRBD1. Germline assignment: CDR1 MGHDK and CDR2 SYGVNS. After removal of 9 bases from V and 2 bases from J, the junction contained 3 bases not matched to a gene. This CDR3 is built from 13 residues. The CDR3: CARRDRGNTEAFF. The CDR3 nucleotides read TGTGCCAGAAGGGACAGGGGAAACACTGAAGCTTTCTTT. Full variable domain (rest looked up from reference TRBV25-1 and TRBJ1-1): EADIYQTPRYLVIGTGKKITLECSQTMGHDKMYWYQQDPGMELHLIHYSYGVNSTEKGDLSSESTVSRIRTEHFPLTLESARPSHTSQYLCARRDRGNTEAFFGQGTRLTVV.